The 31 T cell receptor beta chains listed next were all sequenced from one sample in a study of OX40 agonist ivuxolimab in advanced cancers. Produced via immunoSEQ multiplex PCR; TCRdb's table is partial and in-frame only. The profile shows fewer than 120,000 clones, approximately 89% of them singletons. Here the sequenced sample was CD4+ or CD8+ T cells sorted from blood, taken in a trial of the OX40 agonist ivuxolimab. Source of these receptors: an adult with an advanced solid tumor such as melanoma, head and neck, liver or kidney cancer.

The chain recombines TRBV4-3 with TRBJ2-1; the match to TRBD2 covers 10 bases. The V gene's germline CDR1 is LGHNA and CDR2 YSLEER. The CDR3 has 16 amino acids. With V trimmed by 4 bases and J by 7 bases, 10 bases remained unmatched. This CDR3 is CASSLVAGGTGNEQFF. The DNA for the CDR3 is TGCGCCAGCAGCCTAGTAGCGGGGGGTACGGGGAATGAGCAGTTCTTC.

This chain's CDR3 is CASNLIQAGEQFF. CDR3 DNA: TGTGCCAGCAACCTCATACAGGCCGGTGAGCAGTTCTTC. This rearrangement joins TRBV28 to TRBJ2-1, with a weak D call TRBD1 (5 bases). The CDR3 sequence is 13 residues long. CDR1 and CDR2 (germline): MDHEN, SYDVKM. Trimming took 7 bases from V and 9 from J, leaving 16 bases between them. The entire variable domain, with the rest obtained from reference TRBV28 and TRBJ2-1, is as follows: DVKVTQSSRYLVKRTGEKVFLECVQDMDHENMFWYRQDPGLGLRLIYFSYDVKMKEKGDIPEGYSVSREKKERFSLILESASTNQTSMYLCASNLIQAGEQFFGPGTRLTVL.

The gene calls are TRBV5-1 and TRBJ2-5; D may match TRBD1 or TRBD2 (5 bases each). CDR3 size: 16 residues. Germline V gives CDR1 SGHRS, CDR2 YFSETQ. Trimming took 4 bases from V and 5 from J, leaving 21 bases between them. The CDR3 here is CASSPTIFQGRETQYF. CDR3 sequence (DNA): TGCGCCAGCAGCCCGACTATCTTTCAGGGACGGGAGACCCAGTACTTC.

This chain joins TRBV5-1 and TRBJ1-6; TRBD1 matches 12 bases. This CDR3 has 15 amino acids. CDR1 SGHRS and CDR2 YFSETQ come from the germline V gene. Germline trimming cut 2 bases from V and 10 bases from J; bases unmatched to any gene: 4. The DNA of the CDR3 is TGCGCCAGCAGCTTTTTGGGACAGGGGGCATCACCCCTCCACTTT. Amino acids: CASSFLGQGASPLHF.

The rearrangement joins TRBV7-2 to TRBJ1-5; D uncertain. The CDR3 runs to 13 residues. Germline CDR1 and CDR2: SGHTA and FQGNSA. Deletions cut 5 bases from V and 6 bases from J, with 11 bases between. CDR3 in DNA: TGTGCCAGCAGCCCCAGAGAGGGTCAGCCCCAGCATTTT. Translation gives CASSPREGQPQHF.

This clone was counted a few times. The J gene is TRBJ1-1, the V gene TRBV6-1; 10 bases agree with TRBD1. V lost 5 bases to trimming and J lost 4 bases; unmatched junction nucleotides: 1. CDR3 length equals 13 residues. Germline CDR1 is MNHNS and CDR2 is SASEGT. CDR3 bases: TGTGCCAGCAGTTGGACAGGGGGCACTGAAGCTTTCTTT. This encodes CASSWTGGTEAFF.

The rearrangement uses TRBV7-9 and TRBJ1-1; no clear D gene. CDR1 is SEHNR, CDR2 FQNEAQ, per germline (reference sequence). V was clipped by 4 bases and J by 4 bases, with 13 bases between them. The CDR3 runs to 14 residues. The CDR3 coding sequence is TGTGCCAGCAGCTCCCAGGTTGAGGGCACTGAAGCTTTCTTT. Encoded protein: CASSSQVEGTEAFF.

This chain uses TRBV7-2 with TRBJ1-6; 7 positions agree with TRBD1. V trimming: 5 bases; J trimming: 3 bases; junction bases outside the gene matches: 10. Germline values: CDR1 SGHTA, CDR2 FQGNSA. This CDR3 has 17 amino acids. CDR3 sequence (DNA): TGTGCCAGCAGCCCCGACAGGGAATTCGACTATAATTCACCCCTCCACTTT. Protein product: CASSPDREFDYNSPLHF.

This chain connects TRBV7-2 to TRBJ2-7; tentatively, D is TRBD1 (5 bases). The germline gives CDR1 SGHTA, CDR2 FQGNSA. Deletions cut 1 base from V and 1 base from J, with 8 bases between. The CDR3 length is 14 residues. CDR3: CASSLETESYEQYF. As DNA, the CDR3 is TGTGCCAGCAGCTTAGAGACAGAGTCCTACGAGCAGTACTTC. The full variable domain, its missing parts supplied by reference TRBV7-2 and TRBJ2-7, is GAGVSQSPSNKVTEKGKDVELRCDPISGHTALYWYRQSLGQGLEFLIYFQGNSAPDKSGLPSDRFSAERTGGSVSTLTIQRTQQEDSAVYLCASSLETESYEQYFGPGTRLTVT.

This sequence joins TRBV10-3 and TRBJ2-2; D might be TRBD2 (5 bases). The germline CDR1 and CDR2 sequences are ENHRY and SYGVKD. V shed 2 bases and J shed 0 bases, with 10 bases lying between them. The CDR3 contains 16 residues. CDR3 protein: CAISERGTTNTGELFF. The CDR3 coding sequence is TGTGCCATCAGTGAGCGGGGTACGACGAACACCGGGGAGCTGTTTTTT.

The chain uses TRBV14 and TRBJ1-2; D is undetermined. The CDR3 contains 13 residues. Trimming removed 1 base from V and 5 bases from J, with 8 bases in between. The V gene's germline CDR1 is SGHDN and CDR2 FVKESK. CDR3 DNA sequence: TGTGCCAGCAGCCAAGTTGTGGGGTATGGCTACACCTTC. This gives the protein CASSQVVGYGYTF.

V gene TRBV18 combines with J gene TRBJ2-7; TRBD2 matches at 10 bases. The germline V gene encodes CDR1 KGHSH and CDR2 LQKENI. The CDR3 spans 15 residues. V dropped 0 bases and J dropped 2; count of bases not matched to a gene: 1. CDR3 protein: CASSPPGLAAYEQYF. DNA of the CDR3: TGTGCCAGCTCACCACCTGGACTAGCGGCCTACGAGCAGTACTTC.

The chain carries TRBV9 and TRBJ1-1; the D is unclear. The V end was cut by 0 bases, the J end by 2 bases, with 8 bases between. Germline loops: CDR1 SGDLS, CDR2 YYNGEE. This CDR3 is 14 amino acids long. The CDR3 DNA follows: TGTGCCAGCAGCGTAGAAGCACGTAACACTGAAGCTTTCTTT. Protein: CASSVEARNTEAFF. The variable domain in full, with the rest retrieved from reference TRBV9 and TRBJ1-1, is DSGVTQTPKHLITATGQRVTLRCSPRSGDLSVYWYQQSLDQGLQFLIQYYNGEERAKGNILERFSAQQFPDLHSELNLSSLELGDSALYFCASSVEARNTEAFFGQGTRLTVV.

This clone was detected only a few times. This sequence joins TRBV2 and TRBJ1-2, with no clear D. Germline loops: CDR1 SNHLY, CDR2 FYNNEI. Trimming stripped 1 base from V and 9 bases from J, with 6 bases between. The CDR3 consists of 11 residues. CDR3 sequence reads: CASSEDLRYTF. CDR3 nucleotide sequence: TGTGCCAGCAGTGAAGACTTGCGCTACACCTTC. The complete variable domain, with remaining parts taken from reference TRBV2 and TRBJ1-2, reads EPEVTQTPSHQVTQMGQEVILRCVPISNHLYFYWYRQILGQKVEFLVSFYNNEISEKSEIFDDQFSVERPDGSNFTLKIRSTKLEDSAMYFCASSEDLRYTFGSGTRLTVV.

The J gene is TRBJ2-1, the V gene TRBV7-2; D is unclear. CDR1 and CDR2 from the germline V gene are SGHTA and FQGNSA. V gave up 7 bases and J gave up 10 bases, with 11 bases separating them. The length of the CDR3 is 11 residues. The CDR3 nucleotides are TGTGCCAGCAACGACTTACAGGAGCAGTTCTTC. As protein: CASNDLQEQFF.

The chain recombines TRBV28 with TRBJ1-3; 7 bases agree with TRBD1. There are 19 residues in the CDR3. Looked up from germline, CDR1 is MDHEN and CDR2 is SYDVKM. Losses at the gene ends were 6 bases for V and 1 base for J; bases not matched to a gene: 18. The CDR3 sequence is CASSYTTTIGTASGNTIYF. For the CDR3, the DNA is TGTGCCAGCAGCTACACGACCACCATCGGGACAGCGTCTGGAAACACCATATATTTT.

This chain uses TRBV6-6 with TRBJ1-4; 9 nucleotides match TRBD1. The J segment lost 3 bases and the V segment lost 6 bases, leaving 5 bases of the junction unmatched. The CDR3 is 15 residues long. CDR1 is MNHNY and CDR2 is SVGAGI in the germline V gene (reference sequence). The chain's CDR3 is CASRDRGGSNEKLFF. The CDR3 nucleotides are TGTGCCAGCAGAGACAGGGGGGGTTCTAATGAAAAACTGTTTTTT.

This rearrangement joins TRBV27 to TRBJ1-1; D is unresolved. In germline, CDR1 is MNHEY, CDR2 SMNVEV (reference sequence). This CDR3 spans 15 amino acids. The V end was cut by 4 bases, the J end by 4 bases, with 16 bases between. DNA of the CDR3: TGTGCCAGCAGTTGGCCCGGAGCAGCTACCACTGAAGCTTTCTTT. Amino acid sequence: CASSWPGAATTEAFF.

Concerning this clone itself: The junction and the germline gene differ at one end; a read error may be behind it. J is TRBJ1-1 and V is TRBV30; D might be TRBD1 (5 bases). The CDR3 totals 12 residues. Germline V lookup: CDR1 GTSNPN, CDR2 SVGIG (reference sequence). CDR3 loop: CAWRQGAPAVLF. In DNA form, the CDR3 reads TGTGCCTGGCGGCAGGGCGCTCCCGCGGTCCTCTTT.

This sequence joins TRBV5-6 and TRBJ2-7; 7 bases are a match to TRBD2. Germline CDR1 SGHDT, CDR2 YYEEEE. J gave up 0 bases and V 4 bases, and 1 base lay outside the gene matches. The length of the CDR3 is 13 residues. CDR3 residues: CASSRLASYEQYF. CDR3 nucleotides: TGTGCCAGCAGCCGACTAGCCTCCTACGAGCAGTACTTC. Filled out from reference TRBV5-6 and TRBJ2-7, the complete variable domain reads DAGVTQSPTHLIKTRGQQVTLRCSPKSGHDTVSWYQQALGQGPQFIFQYYEEEERQRGNFPDRFSGHQFPNYSSELNVNALLLGDSALYLCASSRLASYEQYFGPGTRLTVT.

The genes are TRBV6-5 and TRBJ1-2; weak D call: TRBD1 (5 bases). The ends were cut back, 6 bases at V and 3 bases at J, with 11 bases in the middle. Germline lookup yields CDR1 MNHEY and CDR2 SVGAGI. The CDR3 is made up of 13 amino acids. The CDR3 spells CASSVDRDYGYTF. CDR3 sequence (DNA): TGTGCCAGCAGCGTTGACAGAGACTATGGCTACACCTTC.

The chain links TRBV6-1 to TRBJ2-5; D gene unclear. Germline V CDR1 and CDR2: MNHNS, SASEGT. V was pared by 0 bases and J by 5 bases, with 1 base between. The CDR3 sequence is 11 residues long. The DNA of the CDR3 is TGTGCCAGCAGTGAAGCGGAGACCCAGTACTTC. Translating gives CASSEAETQYF.

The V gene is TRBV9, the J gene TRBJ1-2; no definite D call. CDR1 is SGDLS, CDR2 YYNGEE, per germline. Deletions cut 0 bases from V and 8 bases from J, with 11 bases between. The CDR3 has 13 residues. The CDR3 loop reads CASSVGITGGYTF. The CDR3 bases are TGTGCCAGCAGCGTAGGCATAACGGGCGGCTACACCTTC. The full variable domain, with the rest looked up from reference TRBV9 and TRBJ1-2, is DSGVTQTPKHLITATGQRVTLRCSPRSGDLSVYWYQQSLDQGLQFLIQYYNGEERAKGNILERFSAQQFPDLHSELNLSSLELGDSALYFCASSVGITGGYTFGSGTRLTVV.

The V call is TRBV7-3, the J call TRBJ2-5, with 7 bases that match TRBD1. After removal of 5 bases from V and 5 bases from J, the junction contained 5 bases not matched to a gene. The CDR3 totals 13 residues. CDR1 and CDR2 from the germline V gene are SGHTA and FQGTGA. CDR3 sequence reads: CASSPTGDETQYF. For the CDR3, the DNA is TGTGCCAGCAGCCCCACAGGGGACGAGACCCAGTACTTC.

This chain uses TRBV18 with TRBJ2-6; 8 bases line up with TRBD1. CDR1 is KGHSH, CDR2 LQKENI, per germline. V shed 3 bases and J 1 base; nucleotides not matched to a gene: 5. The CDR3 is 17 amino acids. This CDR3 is CASSPQDRVSGANVLTF. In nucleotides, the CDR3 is TGTGCCAGCTCACCTCAGGACAGGGTTTCTGGGGCCAACGTCCTGACTTTC.

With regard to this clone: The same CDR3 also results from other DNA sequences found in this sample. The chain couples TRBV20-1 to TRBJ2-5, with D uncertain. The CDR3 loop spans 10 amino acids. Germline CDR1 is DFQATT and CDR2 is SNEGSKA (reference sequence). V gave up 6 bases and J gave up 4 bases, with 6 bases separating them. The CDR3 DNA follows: TGCAGTGCGTCGGGAGAGACCCAGTACTTC. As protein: CSASGETQYF.

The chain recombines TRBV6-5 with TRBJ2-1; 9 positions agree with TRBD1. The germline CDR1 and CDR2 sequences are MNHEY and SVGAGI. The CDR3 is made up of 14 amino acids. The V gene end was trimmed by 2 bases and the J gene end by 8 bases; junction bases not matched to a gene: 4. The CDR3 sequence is CASSYRDRVDEQFF. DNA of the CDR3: TGTGCCAGCAGTTACCGGGACAGGGTTGATGAGCAGTTCTTC.

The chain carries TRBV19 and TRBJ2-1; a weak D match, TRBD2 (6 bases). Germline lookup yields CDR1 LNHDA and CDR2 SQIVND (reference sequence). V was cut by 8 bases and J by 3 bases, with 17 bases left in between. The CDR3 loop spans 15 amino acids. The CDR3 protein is CASGSSAGLYNEQFF. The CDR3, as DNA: TGTGCCAGTGGGTCGTCGGCGGGACTCTACAATGAGCAGTTCTTC.

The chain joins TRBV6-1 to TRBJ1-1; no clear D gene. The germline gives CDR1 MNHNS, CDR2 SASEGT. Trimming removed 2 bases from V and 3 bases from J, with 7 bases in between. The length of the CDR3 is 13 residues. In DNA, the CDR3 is TGTGCCAGCAGTGAAAAGGCGTACACTGAAGCTTTCTTT. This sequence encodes CASSEKAYTEAFF.

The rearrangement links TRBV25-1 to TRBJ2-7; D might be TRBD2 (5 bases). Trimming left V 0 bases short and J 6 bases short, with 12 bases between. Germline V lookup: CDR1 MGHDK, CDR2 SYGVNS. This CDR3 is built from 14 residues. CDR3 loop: CASSEYSVGSEQYF. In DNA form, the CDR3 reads TGTGCCAGCAGTGAATATTCGGTTGGGAGCGAGCAGTACTTC.

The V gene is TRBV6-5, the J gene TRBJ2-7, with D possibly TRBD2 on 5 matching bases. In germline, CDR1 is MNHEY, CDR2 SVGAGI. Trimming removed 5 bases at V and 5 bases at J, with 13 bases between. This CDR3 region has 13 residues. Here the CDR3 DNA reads TGTGCCAGCAGTCCGGTGGTGGGAGACGAGCAGTACTTC. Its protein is CASSPVVGDEQYF.